This T cell receptor (beta chain) stems from a study of blood T cell repertoires in COVID-19. Some clones are missing from TCRdb's copy, which holds only in-frame ones; the method was immunoSEQ multiplex PCR. In the table there are roughly 99,000 clones, 79% of which are singletons. CDR3 length equals 15 residues. Germline CDR1 and CDR2: LNHDA and SQIVND (reference sequence). Trimming cost V 11 bases and J 2 bases, with 21 bases left between them. The material sequenced was peripheral blood. The chain carries TRBV19 and TRBJ2-5; D perhaps matches TRBD1 (6 bases). The clonotype comes from a woman aged 80 or older with active or convalescent COVID-19. DNA for the CDR3: TGTGCCGACGCCCCCGGACAGCATTTACAAGAGACCCAGTACTTC. This translates into CADAPGQHLQETQYF. The full variable domain, rest sourced from reference TRBV19 and TRBJ2-5, is DGGITQSPKYLFRKEGQNVTLSCEQNLNHDAMYWYRQDPGQGLRLIYYSQIVNDFQKGDIAEGYSVSREKKESFPLTVTSAQKNPTAFYLCADAPGQHLQETQYFGPGTRLLVL.